The next 15 T cell receptor beta chains were all read from a single sample in a study of T cells in Graves' hyperthyroidism and ophthalmopathy. TCR beta CDR3 regions were amplified from RNA transcripts. In the first-round RT-PCR of the TCR CDR3, the HTBI primer set was used. TCRdb reanalysed the multiplex PCR reads using MiXCR and keeps one entry per CDR3 protein. The sample records approximately 700,000 distinct CDR3 sequences, about 16% being singletons. Specimen: blood. These receptors were taken from a man aged 18 to 30 with Graves' hyperthyroidism.

This clonotype was observed at least ten times. The rearrangement joins TRBV28 to TRBJ2-6; weak D call: TRBD1 (7 bases). Deletions cut 7 bases from V and 0 bases from J, with 13 bases between. The CDR3 is 16 amino acids. Germline CDR1 is MDHEN and CDR2 is SYDVKM. CDR3 amino acids: CASTGDSASGANVLTF. In DNA form, the CDR3 reads TGTGCCAGCACGGGGGACAGCGCCTCTGGGGCCAACGTCCTGACTTTC.

This clonotype came up many times. In DNA, the CDR3 is TGTGCCAGGGGGACAGGGACTGTCGCTTTCTTT. Protein: CARGTGTVAFF. J is TRBJ1-1 and V is TRBV2; 9 bases map to TRBD1. The V gene's germline CDR1 is SNHLY and CDR2 FYNNEI. With 9 bases clipped from V and 11 bases from J, the junction kept 7 bases outside the gene matches. CDR3 length: 11 amino acids.

This clonotype was detected many times. This chain connects TRBV7-9 to TRBJ2-5; 9 bases fit TRBD2. This CDR3 comprises 17 residues. CDR1 is SEHNR, CDR2 FQNEAQ, per germline (reference sequence). The V and J ends lost 2 bases and 4 bases, in that order; junction bases with no gene match: 11. The CDR3 DNA sequence: TGTGCCAGCAGCTTAAGTGAAGATAGCGGGAGCGGAGAGACCCAGTACTTC. This encodes CASSLSEDSGSGETQYF.

V gene TRBV20-1 combines with J gene TRBJ2-7; 10 positions match TRBD2. Germline V gene lookup returns CDR1 DFQATT and CDR2 SNEGSKA (reference sequence). V lost 1 base, J lost 4 bases, and 7 bases stayed unmatched. The CDR3 length is 15 residues. CDR3 region: CSARGSSGRKYEQYF. CDR3 coding DNA: TGCAGTGCTAGAGGATCTAGCGGGAGAAAGTACGAGCAGTACTTC.

This clonotype was recorded a few times. The CDR3 here is CASAIAGGPYEQYF. In DNA, the CDR3 is TGTGCCAGCGCGATAGCGGGAGGGCCCTACGAGCAGTACTTC. The chain carries TRBV14 and TRBJ2-7, with 11 positions matching TRBD2. CDR3 length equals 14 residues. J gave up 2 bases and V 8 bases, and 5 bases lay outside the gene matches. Germline lookup yields CDR1 SGHDN and CDR2 FVKESK. The full variable domain, rest sourced from reference TRBV14 and TRBJ2-7, is EAGVTQFPSHSVIEKGQTVTLRCDPISGHDNLYWYRRVMGKEIKFLLHFVKESKQDESGMPNNRFLAERTGGTYSTLKVQPAELEDSGVYFCASAIAGGPYEQYFGPGTRLTVT.

The table lists this clonotype with a few counts. The chain carries TRBV7-3 and TRBJ1-4, with 8 bases aligning to TRBD1. CDR1 SGHTA and CDR2 FQGTGA come from the germline V gene. This CDR3 region has 16 residues. Germline trimming cut 4 bases from V and 4 bases from J; bases unmatched to any gene: 8. The CDR3 bases are TGTGCCAGCAGCTGGACCCAGACAGGGGATAATGAAAAACTGTTTTTT. Translated, it gives CASSWTQTGDNEKLFF.

The chain is built from TRBV3-1 and TRBJ2-1; D perhaps matches TRBD2 (5 bases). There are 15 residues in the CDR3. Germline CDR1 is LGHDT and CDR2 is YNNKEL (reference sequence). V dropped 5 bases and J dropped 6 bases, with 17 bases sitting between them. The CDR3 DNA reads as TGTGCCAGCAGCGCTAGGGAGACCCTCGGCAATGAGCAGTTCTTC. It is translated as CASSARETLGNEQFF.

In this sample, this clonotype turned up many times. V is TRBV11-3 and J is TRBJ1-1; the D gene is possibly TRBD1 (6 bases). Trimming removed 5 bases from V and 1 base from J, with 20 bases in between. There are 17 residues in the CDR3. Germline V gene sequence: CDR1 SGHNT, CDR2 YENEEA. The CDR3: CASSPVGQGSSNTEAFF. The DNA for the CDR3 is TGTGCCAGCAGCCCCGTTGGGCAGGGGAGTTCGAACACTGAAGCTTTCTTT.

This chain connects TRBV6-1 to TRBJ2-1; TRBD2 is a possible D gene (5 bases). This CDR3 region has 15 residues. Germline CDR1 and CDR2: MNHNS and SASEGT. Between the trimmed V and J ends, which lost 6 bases and 9 bases, there was a span of 21 bases. The CDR3, as DNA: TGTGCCAGCAGCGTAACGCGGGCCGCTGGAGCTGAGCAGTTCTTC. Protein sequence: CASSVTRAAGAEQFF.

The chain joins TRBV6-2 or TRBV6-3 to TRBJ2-7, with D uncertain. This CDR3 spans 15 amino acids. In germline, CDR1 is MNHEY, CDR2 SVGEGT. Between the trimmed V and J ends, which lost 4 bases and 1 base, there was a span of 14 bases. The CDR3 nucleotides read TGTGCCAGCAGTTCCCAGAAGGACCGTTCCTACGAGCAGTACTTC. It translates to CASSSQKDRSYEQYF.

This chain uses TRBV14 with TRBJ2-7; TRBD2 matches at 7 bases. This CDR3 is built from 15 residues. The germline gives CDR1 SGHDN, CDR2 FVKESK. V lost 4 bases and J lost 1; bases outside the gene matches: 7. CDR3 in amino acids: CASSLTGGSSYEQYF. The CDR3 nucleotides are TGTGCCAGCAGCCTGACTGGCGGGAGTTCCTACGAGCAGTACTTC.

This clonotype was picked up many times. This chain joins TRBV10-3 and TRBJ2-7, with 9 positions matching TRBD2. The CDR3 runs 17 residues. CDR1 and CDR2 from the germline V gene are ENHRY and SYGVKD. Trimming took 3 bases from V and 1 from J; bases not matched to a gene: 10. In DNA, the CDR3 is TGTGCCATCAGTGACGCCTCTAGCGGGAAGGGGTCCTACGAGCAGTACTTC. Amino acid sequence: CAISDASSGKGSYEQYF.

The chain recombines TRBV12-3 or TRBV12-4 with TRBJ2-7; D might be TRBD1 (6 bases). This CDR3 spans 12 amino acids. CDR3 bases: TGTGCATCGGGGCCAGGGGCCTACGAGCAGTACTTC. This gives the protein CASGPGAYEQYF.

This clonotype showed up many times. DNA of the CDR3: TGTGCCAGCAGTTTCGGGGCAGGGGTCTACGAGCAGTACTTC. This translates into CASSFGAGVYEQYF. The rearrangement uses TRBV28 and TRBJ2-7, with D perhaps matching TRBD1 (6 bases). V was clipped by 3 bases and J by 3 bases, with 12 bases between them. The germline gives CDR1 MDHEN, CDR2 SYDVKM. This CDR3 spans 14 amino acids.

This clonotype was seen only once. J is TRBJ2-3 and V is TRBV29-1, with D possibly being TRBD1 or TRBD2 (5 bases each). Trimming removed 3 bases at V and 5 bases at J, with 15 bases between. CDR3 length: 14 residues. In germline, CDR1 is SQVTM, CDR2 ANQGSEA. The CDR3 coding sequence is TGCAGCGTTGATCGGCAGGGAGTAGGAGATACGCAGTATTTT. It codes for CSVDRQGVGDTQYF.